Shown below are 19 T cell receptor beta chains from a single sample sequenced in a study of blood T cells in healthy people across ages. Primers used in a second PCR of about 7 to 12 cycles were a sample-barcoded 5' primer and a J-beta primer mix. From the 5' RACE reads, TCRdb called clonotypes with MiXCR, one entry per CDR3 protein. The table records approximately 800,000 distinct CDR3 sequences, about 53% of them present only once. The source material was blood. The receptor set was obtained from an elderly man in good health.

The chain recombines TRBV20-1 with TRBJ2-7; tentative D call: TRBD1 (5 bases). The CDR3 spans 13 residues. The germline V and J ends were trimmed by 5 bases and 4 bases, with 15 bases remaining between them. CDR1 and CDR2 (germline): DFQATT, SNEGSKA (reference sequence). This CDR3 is CSAVTRVGYEQYF. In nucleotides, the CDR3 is TGCAGTGCTGTGACCAGGGTGGGGTACGAGCAGTACTTC.

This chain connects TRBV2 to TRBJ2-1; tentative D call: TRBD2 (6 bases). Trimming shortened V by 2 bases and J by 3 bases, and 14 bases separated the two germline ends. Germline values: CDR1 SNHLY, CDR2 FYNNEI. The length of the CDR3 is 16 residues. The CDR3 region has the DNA TGTGCCAGCAGTGAACTCTTGGCGGGGTTCTACAATGAGCAGTTCTTC. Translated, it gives CASSELLAGFYNEQFF.

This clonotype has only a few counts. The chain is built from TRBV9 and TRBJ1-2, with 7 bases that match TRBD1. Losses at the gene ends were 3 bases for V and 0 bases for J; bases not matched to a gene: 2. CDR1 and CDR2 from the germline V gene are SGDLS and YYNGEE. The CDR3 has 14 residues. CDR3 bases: TGTGCCAGCAGCGGCGGGACAGCTAACTATGGCTACACCTTC. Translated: CASSGGTANYGYTF.

In DNA form, the CDR3 reads TGTGCCACCAGTGATGCCACCGGGAGGAACACCGGGGAGCTGTTTTTT. Its protein product is CATSDATGRNTGELFF. The V and J genes are TRBV24-1 and TRBJ2-2; D is possibly TRBD2 (6 bases). There are 16 residues in the CDR3. Germline V CDR1 and CDR2: KGHDR, SFDVKD. Trimming left V 3 bases short and J 1 base short, with 11 bases between.

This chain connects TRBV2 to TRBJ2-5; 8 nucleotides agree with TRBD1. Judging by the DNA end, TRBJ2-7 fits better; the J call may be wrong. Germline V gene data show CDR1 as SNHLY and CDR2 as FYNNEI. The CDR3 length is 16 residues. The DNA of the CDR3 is TGTGCCAGCACCCGGGACAGGACTGGGGCGTCATACGAGCAGTACTTC. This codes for CASTRDRTGASYEQYF.

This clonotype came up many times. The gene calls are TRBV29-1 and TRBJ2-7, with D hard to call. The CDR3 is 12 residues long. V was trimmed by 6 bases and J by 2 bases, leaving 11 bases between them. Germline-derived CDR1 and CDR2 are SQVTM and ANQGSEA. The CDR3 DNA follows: TGCAGCGTGACTCTGGGCCCCTACGAGCAGTACTTC. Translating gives CSVTLGPYEQYF.

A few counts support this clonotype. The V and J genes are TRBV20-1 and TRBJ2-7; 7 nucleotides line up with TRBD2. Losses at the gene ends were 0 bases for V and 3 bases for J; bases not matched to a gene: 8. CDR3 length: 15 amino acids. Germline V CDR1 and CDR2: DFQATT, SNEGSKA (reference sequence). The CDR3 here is CSARDGSGIRYEQYF. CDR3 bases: TGCAGTGCTAGAGATGGGAGCGGGATCCGCTACGAGCAGTACTTC.

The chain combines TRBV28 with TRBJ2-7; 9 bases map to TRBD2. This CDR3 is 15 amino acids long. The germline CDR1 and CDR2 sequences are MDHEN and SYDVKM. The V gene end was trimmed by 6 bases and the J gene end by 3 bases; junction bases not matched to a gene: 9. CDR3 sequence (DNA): TGTGCCAGCAGAAAAGCGGGAGGCCCTTTCTACGAGCAGTACTTC. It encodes CASRKAGGPFYEQYF.

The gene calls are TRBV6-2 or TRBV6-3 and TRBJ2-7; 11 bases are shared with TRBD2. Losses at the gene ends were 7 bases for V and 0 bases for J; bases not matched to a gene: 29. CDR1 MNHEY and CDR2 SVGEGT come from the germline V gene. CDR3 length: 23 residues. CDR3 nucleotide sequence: TGTGCCAGCACCAACCCGGGCGGACTAGCGGGTTCTGGCCCCTCCTTAAGCTCCTACGAGCAGTACTTC. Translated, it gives CASTNPGGLAGSGPSLSSYEQYF.

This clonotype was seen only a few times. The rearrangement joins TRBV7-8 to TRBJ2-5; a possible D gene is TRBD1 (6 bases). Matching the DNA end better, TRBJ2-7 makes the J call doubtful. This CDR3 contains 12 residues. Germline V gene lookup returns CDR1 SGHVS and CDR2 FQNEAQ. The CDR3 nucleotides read TGTGCCAGCAGCCCAACAGGGTTCGAGCAGTACTTC. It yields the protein CASSPTGFEQYF.

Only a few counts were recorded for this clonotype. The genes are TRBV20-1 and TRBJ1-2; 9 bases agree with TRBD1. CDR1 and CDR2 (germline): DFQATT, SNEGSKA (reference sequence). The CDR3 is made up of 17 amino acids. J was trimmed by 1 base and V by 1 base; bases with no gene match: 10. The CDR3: CSARVVGQGSDNYGYTF. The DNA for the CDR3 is TGCAGTGCTAGAGTCGTGGGACAGGGATCTGATAACTATGGCTACACCTTC.

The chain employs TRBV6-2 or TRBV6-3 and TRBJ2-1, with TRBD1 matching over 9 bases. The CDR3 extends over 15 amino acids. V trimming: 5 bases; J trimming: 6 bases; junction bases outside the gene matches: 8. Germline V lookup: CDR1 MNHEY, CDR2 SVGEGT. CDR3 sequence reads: CASSLGTGNSNEQFF. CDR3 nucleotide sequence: TGTGCCAGCAGTCTCGGGACAGGGAACTCCAATGAGCAGTTCTTC.

CDR3 DNA sequence: TGCAGCGTTGTTGACCGGGGGGGCCAAGAGACCCAGTACTTC. Residues: CSVVDRGGQETQYF. The chain combines TRBV29-1 with TRBJ2-5, with 8 positions matching TRBD2. Germline-derived CDR1 and CDR2 are SQVTM and ANQGSEA. V dropped 4 bases and J dropped 1; count of bases not matched to a gene: 5. The CDR3 covers 14 residues.

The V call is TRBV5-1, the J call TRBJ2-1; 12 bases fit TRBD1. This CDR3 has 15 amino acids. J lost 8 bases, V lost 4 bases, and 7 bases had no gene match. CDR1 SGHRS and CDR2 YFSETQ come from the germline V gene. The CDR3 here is CASSMGQGAIDEQFF. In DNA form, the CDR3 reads TGCGCCAGCAGCATGGGACAGGGGGCGATCGATGAGCAGTTCTTC. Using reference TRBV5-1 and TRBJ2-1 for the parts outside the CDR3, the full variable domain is KAGVTQTPRYLIKTRGQQVTLSCSPISGHRSVSWYQQTPGQGLQFLFEYFSETQRNKGNFPGRFSGRQFSNSRSEMNVSTLELGDSALYLCASSMGQGAIDEQFFGPGTRLTVL.

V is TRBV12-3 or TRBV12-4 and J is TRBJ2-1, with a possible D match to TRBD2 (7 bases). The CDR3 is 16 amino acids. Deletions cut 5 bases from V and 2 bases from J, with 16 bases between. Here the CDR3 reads CASSPRGTLAYNEQFF. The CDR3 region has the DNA TGTGCCAGCAGTCCGCGGGGGACATTAGCCTACAATGAGCAGTTCTTC.

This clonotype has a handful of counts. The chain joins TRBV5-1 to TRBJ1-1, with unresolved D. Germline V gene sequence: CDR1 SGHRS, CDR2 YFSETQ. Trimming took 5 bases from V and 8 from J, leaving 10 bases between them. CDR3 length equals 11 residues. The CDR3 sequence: CASSYGVEAFF. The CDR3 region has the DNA TGCGCCAGCAGTTACGGGGTAGAAGCTTTCTTT.

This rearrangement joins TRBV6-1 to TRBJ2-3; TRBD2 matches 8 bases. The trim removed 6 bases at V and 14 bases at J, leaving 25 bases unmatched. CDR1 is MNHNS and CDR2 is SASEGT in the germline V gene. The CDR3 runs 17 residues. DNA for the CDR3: TGTGCCAGCAGCCCCCAGAACGCGCGGGAGGCGAACAGATACGCGTATTTT. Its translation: CASSPQNAREANRYAYF.

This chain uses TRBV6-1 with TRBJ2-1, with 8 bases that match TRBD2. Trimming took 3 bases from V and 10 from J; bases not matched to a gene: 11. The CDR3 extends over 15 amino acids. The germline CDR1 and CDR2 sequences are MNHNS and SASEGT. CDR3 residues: CASSEAGSRGGEQFF. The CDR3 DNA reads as TGTGCCAGCAGTGAGGCAGGGTCACGGGGGGGAGAGCAGTTCTTC.

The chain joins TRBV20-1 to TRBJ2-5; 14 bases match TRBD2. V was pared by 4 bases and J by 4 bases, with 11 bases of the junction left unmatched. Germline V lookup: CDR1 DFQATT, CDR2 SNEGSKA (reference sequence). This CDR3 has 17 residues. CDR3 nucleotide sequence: TGCAGTGCTACCGGGACTAGCGGGAGCCCATGGGGAGAGACCCAGTACTTC. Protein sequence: CSATGTSGSPWGETQYF.